This T cell receptor beta chain was sequenced for a study of T-cell memory formation after mild COVID-19. Study conclusions and caveats: What remained unconfirmed was the SARS-CoV-2 specificity of second-wave clones peaking on day 37.

Remarks on this clonotype: Its antigen remains unknown.

V lost 4 bases and J lost 7; bases outside the gene matches: 6. The CDR3 covers 14 residues. The germline CDR1 and CDR2 sequences are SGHTA and FQGNSA. TCRdb redid the calling of the 5' RACE reads with MiXCR, one entry per CDR3 protein. This sample has some 280,000 distinct CDR3 sequences, with roughly 16% found just once. The sequence was obtained from a man between 18 and 29 years old who had mild COVID-19 (a few samples of this study predate the infection). Cell type and time point are not known. V and J are TRBV7-2 and TRBJ1-5; 8 bases are a match to TRBD1. The sample consisted of PBMCs or a T cell subset sorted from them (not recorded which). The CDR3 DNA follows: TGTGCCAGCAGCTCAGGACAGGGAGAACAGCCCCAGCATTTT. Encoded protein: CASSSGQGEQPQHF.